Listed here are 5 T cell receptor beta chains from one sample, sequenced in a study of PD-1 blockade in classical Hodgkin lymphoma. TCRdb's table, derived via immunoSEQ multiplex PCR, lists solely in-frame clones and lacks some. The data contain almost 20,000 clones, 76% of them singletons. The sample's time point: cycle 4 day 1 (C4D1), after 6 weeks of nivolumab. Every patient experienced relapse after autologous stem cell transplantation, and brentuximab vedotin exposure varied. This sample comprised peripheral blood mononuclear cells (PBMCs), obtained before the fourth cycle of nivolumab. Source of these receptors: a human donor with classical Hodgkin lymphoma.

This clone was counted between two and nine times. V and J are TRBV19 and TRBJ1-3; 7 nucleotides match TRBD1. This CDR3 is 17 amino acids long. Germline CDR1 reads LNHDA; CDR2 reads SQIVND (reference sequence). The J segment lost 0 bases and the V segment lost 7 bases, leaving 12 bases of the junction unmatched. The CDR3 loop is CASTMTGTGRSGNTIYF. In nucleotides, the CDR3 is TGTGCCAGTACCATGACAGGGACGGGTCGCTCTGGAAACACCATATATTTT.

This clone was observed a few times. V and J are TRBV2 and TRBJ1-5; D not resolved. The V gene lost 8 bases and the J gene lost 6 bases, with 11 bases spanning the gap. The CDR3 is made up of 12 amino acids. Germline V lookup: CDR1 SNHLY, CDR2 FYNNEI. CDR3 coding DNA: TGTGCCAGCGGTTGGGGTTCTCAGCCCCAGCATTTT. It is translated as CASGWGSQPQHF.

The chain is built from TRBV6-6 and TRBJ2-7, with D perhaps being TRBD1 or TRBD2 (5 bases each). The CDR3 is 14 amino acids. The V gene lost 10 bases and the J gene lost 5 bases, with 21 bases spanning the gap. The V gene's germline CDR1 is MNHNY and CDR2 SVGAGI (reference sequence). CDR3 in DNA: TGTGCCACCCACCTCGGGCCGCAGGGAGACGAGCAGTACTTC. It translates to CATHLGPQGDEQYF.

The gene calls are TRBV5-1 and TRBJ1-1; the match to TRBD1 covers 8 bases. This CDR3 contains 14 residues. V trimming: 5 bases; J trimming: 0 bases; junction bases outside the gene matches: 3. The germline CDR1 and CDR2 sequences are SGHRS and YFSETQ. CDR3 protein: CASRLDRVNTEAFF. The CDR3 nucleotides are TGCGCCAGCAGGCTGGACAGGGTGAACACTGAAGCTTTCTTT. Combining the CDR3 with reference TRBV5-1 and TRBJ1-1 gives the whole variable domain KAGVTQTPRYLIKTRGQQVTLSCSPISGHRSVSWYQQTPGQGLQFLFEYFSETQRNKGNFPGRFSGRQFSNSRSEMNVSTLELGDSALYLCASRLDRVNTEAFFGQGTRLTVV.

The CDR3 DNA is TGTGCCAGCAGTTACTCCGGGAGCACTGAAGCTTTCTTT. This sequence encodes CASSYSGSTEAFF. V is TRBV6-6 and J is TRBJ1-1, with unresolved D. The V and J ends lost 0 bases and 4 bases respectively, with 6 bases between them. The germline gives CDR1 MNHNY, CDR2 SVGAGI (reference sequence). CDR3 length equals 13 residues.